Described below is a single T cell receptor (beta chain) sequence and its context. The source of the sample is a study of control samples from healthy donors and cancer patients. This table comes from immunoSEQ multiplex PCR, and its TCRdb copy is limited to in-frame clones, with some not included. The table records roughly 120,000 clones, 85% to 90% of them present only once. V was shortened by 3 bases and J by 6 bases, with 11 bases between the two germline ends. This CDR3 contains 14 residues. Per germline, CDR1 MRHNA and CDR2 SNTAGT. Source material: PBMCs. This receptor was taken from a woman between 50 and 59 years old with colorectal cancer. The chain uses TRBV6-4 and TRBJ2-2; D is ambiguous. CDR3 in amino acids: CASSESPRAGELFF. CDR3 DNA sequence: TGTGCCAGCAGTGAGTCTCCTCGGGCCGGGGAGCTGTTTTTT.